One sample yielded the 8 T cell receptor beta chains listed below, sequenced in a study of vaccination and CD4 T cells after COVID-19. As to treatment: roughly ten-day PBMC culture with coronavirus spike peptide pools or control peptides (ViraFEST assay). No antigen is known for these receptors. The Oncomine TCR Beta short-read assay was applied to DNA of cultured CD4+ T cells. One entry per CDR3 protein, called by TCRdb with MiXCR from the PCR reads. The table includes roughly 5,200 distinct CDR3 sequences, 35% to 45% detected once. Sequenced: CD4+ T cells from blood, cultured in vitro. These receptors were obtained from a human donor who had recovered from COVID-19.

This chain joins TRBV12-3 or TRBV12-4 and TRBJ1-1; D is unresolved. The CDR3 sequence is 13 residues long. Trimming took 6 bases from V and 7 from J, leaving 15 bases between them. This chain's CDR3 is CASRVLGIREAFF. CDR3 nucleotide sequence: TGTGCCAGCAGGGTTTTGGGGATACGTGAAGCTTTCTTT.

The V call is TRBV20-1, the J call TRBJ2-3, with 11 bases that match TRBD2. This CDR3 has 15 amino acids. Germline loops: CDR1 DFQATT, CDR2 SNEGSKA (reference sequence). V lost 5 bases and J lost 3; bases outside the gene matches: 7. The CDR3, as DNA: TGCAGTGCTGCGCGACTAGCGGGGCCAACAGATACGCAGTATTTT. It yields the protein CSAARLAGPTDTQYF.

The chain has TRBV20-1 and TRBJ2-3; 7 nucleotides align to TRBD1. V shed 3 bases, J shed 1 base, and the junction held 7 bases outside the gene matches. This CDR3 is built from 15 residues. The germline gives CDR1 DFQATT, CDR2 SNEGSKA (reference sequence). CDR3 DNA sequence: TGCAGTGCTAGTTATGAGGGGGCGGGCACAGATACGCAGTATTTT. This encodes CSASYEGAGTDTQYF.

This clonotype showed up just a few times. V gene TRBV7-9 combines with J gene TRBJ1-4; a weak D match, TRBD1 (6 bases). The germline V and J ends were trimmed by 3 bases and 7 bases, with 9 bases remaining between them. Germline V gives CDR1 SEHNR, CDR2 FQNEAQ (reference sequence). The CDR3 length is 13 residues. The DNA for the CDR3 is TGTGCCAGCAGCTTTAGGGGGGGTGAAAAACTGTTTTTT. It codes for CASSFRGGEKLFF. The full variable domain, its missing parts supplied by reference TRBV7-9 and TRBJ1-4, is DTGVSQNPRHKITKRGQNVTFRCDPISEHNRLYWYRQTLGQGPEFLTYFQNEAQLEKSRLLSDRFSAERPKGSFSTLEIQRTEQGDSAMYLCASSFRGGEKLFFGSGTQLSVL.

This chain links TRBV6-1 with TRBJ1-1; TRBD1 matches 10 bases. V shed 5 bases and J 8 bases; nucleotides not matched to a gene: 14. The CDR3 runs 16 residues. Germline CDR1 is MNHNS and CDR2 is SASEGT. CDR3 nucleotide sequence: TGTGCCAGCAGTCAGCATCCGGGACAGGGGATAAAGGAAGCTTTCTTT. It is translated as CASSQHPGQGIKEAFF.

This sequence joins TRBV5-8 and TRBJ1-1; D is uncertain. From germline, CDR1 is SGHTS and CDR2 YDEGEE. The CDR3 consists of 17 residues. Deletions cut 4 bases from V and 3 bases from J, with 22 bases between. CDR3: CASSPGFGRTGDTEAFF. The DNA of the CDR3 is TGTGCCAGCAGCCCCGGATTCGGAAGGACTGGGGACACTGAAGCTTTCTTT.

This clonotype was seen a handful of times. The chain is built from TRBV12-3 or TRBV12-4 and TRBJ2-7, with 11 bases lining up with TRBD2. Trimming removed 6 bases from V and 2 bases from J; junction bases left unmatched: 3. CDR3 length: 14 residues. Here the CDR3 reads CASSLLAGAYEQYF. The CDR3 DNA follows: TGTGCCAGCAGCCTACTAGCGGGAGCCTACGAGCAGTACTTC.

This chain links TRBV15 with TRBJ2-1; TRBD1 aligns across 11 bases. Germline CDR1 is LNHNV and CDR2 is YYDKDF (reference sequence). Unmatched junction bases numbered 3, after V lost 0 bases and J lost 8 bases. The CDR3 length is 15 residues. In DNA, the CDR3 is TGTGCCACCAGCAGAGATTGGGACAGGGGGGATGAGCAGTTCTTC. It yields the protein CATSRDWDRGDEQFF.